The T cell receptor beta chain described here comes from a study of cytomegalovirus exposure and HLA in healthy donors (TCRdb year 2017). As for the study more broadly: According to a later analysis, the approximately 130 validation repertoires were produced on the same platform as the 680 or so repertoires of the first cohort. The aim of the study was to test whether cataloging public T cell receptors could identify signatures of past pathogen exposure. In addition to the first cohort of roughly 670 subjects, a separate validation cohort of approximately 130 different subjects was used. To predict cytomegalovirus infection status, the study brought together high-throughput TCR immunosequencing, statistical association of individual TCRs with disease status, and machine learning.

General findings and caveats noted by the study authors: A later analysis found that TCRs clustered in the first cohort also tended to co-occur in the 120 or so validation repertoires, with 94% of cluster scores above 0. In both the original and validation cohorts, the classifier was reported to diagnose cytomegalovirus status with high specificity and sensitivity. Three of the identified cytomegalovirus-associated TCR beta chains were confirmed in vitro to be specific for cytomegalovirus antigens. In the study, 150 to 200 TCR beta chains were listed as associated with cytomegalovirus. The authors suggested that the approach could potentially be extended to other disease states and immunological phenotypes. A later analysis had no HLA typing for the validation cohort, so co-occurrence there was scored across all 110 or so repertoires. Most TCR sequences were observed very rarely across donors, whereas some public TCRs were present in many individuals.

Per the germline V gene (reference sequence), SEHNR is the CDR1 and FQNEAQ is the CDR2. Counted from cysteine to phenylalanine, this CDR3 has 15 amino acids. Only the CDR3 region is kept as DNA, spanning 45 bases read in frame from base 1. V loses 5 bases, J loses 5 bases, and the germline ends lie 15 bases apart. The donors were included in the validation cohort of 120 subjects, a group kept apart from the approximately 650-subject first cohort. About this clone: What antigen it recognizes has not been identified. No much larger clonotype is one base removed from it; base qualities were not supplied.

Library generation was performed with the immunoSEQ multiplex PCR assay. On the study's bioinformatics: A statistical classification framework was built to diagnose cytomegalovirus status from the catalog of TCR beta chain sequences. TCRdb holds this immuneACCESS table with in-frame rearrangements only. Some clones are missing; in checked studies, unresolved V genes explain under half, and the rest has no known cause. V and J calls plus clone size are reproduced from that table; the DNA served to infer D and trimming. For this sample the table gives more than 150,000 clones, of which around nine tenths were detected only once. Approximately 3% of the sample is taken by the ten largest.

Input material: PBMCs. The receptor was derived from a man between 18 and 35 years old in good health and CMV-seronegative. The chain was built from TRBV7-9 and TRBJ1-4; the D gene is perhaps TRBD1, from 5 matching bases. The nucleotide sequence is TGTGCCAGCAGCCGATCAGGGTTAGGGAATGAAAAACTGTTTTTT. It codes for CASSRSGLGNEKLFF.